This T cell receptor beta chain was captured by sequencing in a study of CD8 T cells in Susac syndrome. Germline V gene data show CDR1 as SGHRS and CDR2 as YFSETQ. The CDR3 consists of 14 residues. With random hexamers, roughly 0.45 to 1 ug RNA was reverse transcribed. TCRdb re-called the immunoSEQ multiplex PCR reads through MiXCR, storing one row per CDR3 protein. Found here are about 150,000 distinct CDR3 sequences, approximately 93% of them singletons; the top ten hold about 0.088%. The sample comprised CD4+ T cells from PBMCs. The chain recombines TRBV5-1 with TRBJ2-7, with 7 bases identical to TRBD1. The sequence came from a human donor with multiple sclerosis. The CDR3 DNA follows: TGCGCTACCAAAAAGGGGGCGGACTCCTACGAGCAGTACTTC. Its protein is CATKKGADSYEQYF. The whole variable domain, remainder taken from reference TRBV5-1 and TRBJ2-7, is KAGVTQTPRYLIKTRGQQVTLSCSPISGHRSVSWYQQTPGQGLQFLFEYFSETQRNKGNFPGRFSGRQFSNSRSEMNVSTLELGDSALYLCATKKGADSYEQYFGPGTRLTVT.